These 10 T cell receptor beta chains were all obtained from the same sample, sequenced in a study of shared clonotypes between healthy human individuals. TCRdb's table, derived via immunoSEQ multiplex PCR, lists solely in-frame clones and lacks some. The sample records roughly 500,000 clones, 60% to 85% being singletons. The sequencing sample was made of PBMCs. These receptors originate from a woman aged 40 to 50 in good health. Some clones in this sample may be carry-over from other donors' samples.

This clone has only one observation. The chain combines TRBV21-1 with TRBJ2-4; the D segment call TRBD1 is taken from the table without a DNA check. TRBV21-1 is an annotated pseudogene. This CDR3 comprises 19 residues. The chain's CDR3 is CASSKVGQGVIIAKNIQYF. CDR3 nucleotides: TGTGCCAGCAGCAAAGTTGGACAGGGGGTAATCATAGCCAAAAACATTCAGTACTTC.

The chain joins TRBV7-8 to TRBJ2-7; D assignment may be TRBD1 or TRBD2 (5 bases each). This CDR3 spans 16 amino acids. CDR1 is SGHVS, CDR2 FQNEAQ, per germline. The ends were cut back, 2 bases at V and 0 bases at J, with 14 bases in the middle. Written as DNA, the CDR3 is TGTGCCAGCAGCTTATGGGGGACCGTTAGCTCCTACGAGCAGTACTTC. This encodes CASSLWGTVSSYEQYF.

The chain links TRBV5-1 to TRBJ2-7; 7 nucleotides line up with TRBD2. The germline CDR1 and CDR2 sequences are SGHRS and YFSETQ. Germline trimming cut 4 bases from V and 2 bases from J; bases unmatched to any gene: 6. This CDR3 is built from 14 residues. The CDR3 sequence is CASSLWGRAYEQYF. In DNA form, the CDR3 reads TGCGCCAGCAGCCTGTGGGGGAGGGCCTACGAGCAGTACTTC.

A remark on this clone: The same CDR3 can be traced to other DNA sequences in this sample. The chain has TRBV28 and TRBJ1-1; D ambiguous. This CDR3 contains 13 residues. Germline V lookup: CDR1 MDHEN, CDR2 SYDVKM. Trimming took off 6 bases at V and 2 bases at J, with 10 bases between the two ends. CDR3 protein: CASRPGSNTEAFF. CDR3 bases: TGTGCCAGCAGACCCGGGAGCAACACTGAAGCTTTCTTT.

V gene TRBV19 combines with J gene TRBJ1-3; the D is unclear. V shed 4 bases and J shed 2 bases, with 9 bases lying between them. The CDR3 runs 14 residues. Per the germline V gene, CDR1 is LNHDA and CDR2 is SQIVND (reference sequence). The CDR3 region has the DNA TGTGCCAGTAGTACGGCGGGAGCTGGAAACACCATATATTTT. Its protein is CASSTAGAGNTIYF. Based on the CDR3 plus reference TRBV19 and TRBJ1-3, the full variable domain is DGGITQSPKYLFRKEGQNVTLSCEQNLNHDAMYWYRQDPGQGLRLIYYSQIVNDFQKGDIAEGYSVSREKKESFPLTVTSAQKNPTAFYLCASSTAGAGNTIYFGEGSWLTVV.

This clone was seen only once. The V call is TRBV18, the J call TRBJ2-7; D is uncertain. This CDR3 is 16 amino acids long. Between the trimmed V and J ends, which lost 2 bases and 0 bases, there was a span of 14 bases. From germline, CDR1 is KGHSH and CDR2 LQKENI. The CDR3 loop reads CASSPVQATYSYEQYF. The CDR3 DNA sequence: TGTGCCAGCTCACCAGTTCAGGCGACTTACTCCTACGAGCAGTACTTC.

This clone was seen more than once but under ten times. The chain employs TRBV11-3 and TRBJ2-1; D unclear. Germline values: CDR1 SGHNT, CDR2 YENEEA. This CDR3 spans 12 amino acids. V lost 1 base, J lost 8 bases, and 6 bases lay in between. CDR3: CASSLGFDEQFF. The DNA of the CDR3 is TGTGCCAGCAGCTTAGGGTTCGATGAGCAGTTCTTC.

V is TRBV6-7 and J is TRBJ1-1, with a possible D match to TRBD1 (5 bases). TRBV6-7 is classed as an ORF, of uncertain function. V was clipped by 0 bases and J by 6 bases, with 17 bases between them. The CDR3 totals 16 residues. The CDR3 DNA is TGTGCCAGCAGTTACTCGATTTTCGGAGGGGAACCTGAAGCTTTCTTT. Protein product: CASSYSIFGGEPEAFF.

The rearrangement joins TRBV10-3 to TRBJ2-1; 9 bases line up with TRBD2. Germline V gene sequence: CDR1 ENHRY, CDR2 SYGVKD. V lost 8 bases, J lost 0 bases, and 2 bases stayed unmatched. The CDR3 has 14 amino acids. The CDR3 sequence: CAIGSGSSYNEQFF. CDR3 coding DNA: TGTGCCATCGGTAGCGGGAGCTCCTACAATGAGCAGTTCTTC.

The V and J genes are TRBV9 and TRBJ2-2, with 13 positions matching TRBD2. This CDR3 region has 18 residues. The V and J ends lost 2 bases and 5 bases, in that order; junction bases with no gene match: 9. Germline V gene data show CDR1 as SGDLS and CDR2 as YYNGEE. CDR3 sequence: CASSVLGLAGVETGELFF. DNA for the CDR3: TGTGCCAGCAGCGTCCTCGGACTAGCGGGAGTCGAGACCGGGGAGCTGTTTTTT.